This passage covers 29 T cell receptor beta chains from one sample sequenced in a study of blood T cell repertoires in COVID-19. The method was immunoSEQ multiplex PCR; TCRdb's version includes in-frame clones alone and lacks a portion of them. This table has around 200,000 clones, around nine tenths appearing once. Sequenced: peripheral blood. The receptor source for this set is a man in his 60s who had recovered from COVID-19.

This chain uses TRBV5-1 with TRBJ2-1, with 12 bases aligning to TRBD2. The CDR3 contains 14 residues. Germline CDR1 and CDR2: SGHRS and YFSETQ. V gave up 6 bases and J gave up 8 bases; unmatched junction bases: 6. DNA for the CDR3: TGCGCCAGCAAGACTAGCGGGAGTAACGATGAGCAGTTCTTC. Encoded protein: CASKTSGSNDEQFF. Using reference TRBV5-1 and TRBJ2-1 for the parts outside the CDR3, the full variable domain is KAGVTQTPRYLIKTRGQQVTLSCSPISGHRSVSWYQQTPGQGLQFLFEYFSETQRNKGNFPGRFSGRQFSNSRSEMNVSTLELGDSALYLCASKTSGSNDEQFFGPGTRLTVL.

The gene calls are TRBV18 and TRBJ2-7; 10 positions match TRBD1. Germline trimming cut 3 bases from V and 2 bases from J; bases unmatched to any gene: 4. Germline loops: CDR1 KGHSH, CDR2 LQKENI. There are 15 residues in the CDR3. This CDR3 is CASSPWDRGAYEQYF. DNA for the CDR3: TGTGCCAGCTCACCGTGGGACAGGGGAGCCTACGAGCAGTACTTC.

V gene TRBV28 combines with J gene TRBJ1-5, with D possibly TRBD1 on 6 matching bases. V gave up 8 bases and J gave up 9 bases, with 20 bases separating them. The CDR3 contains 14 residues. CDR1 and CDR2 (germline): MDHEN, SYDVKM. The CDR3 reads CASSTQGGVVPQHF. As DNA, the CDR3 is TGTGCCAGCTCCACCCAAGGGGGGGTCGTGCCCCAGCATTTT.

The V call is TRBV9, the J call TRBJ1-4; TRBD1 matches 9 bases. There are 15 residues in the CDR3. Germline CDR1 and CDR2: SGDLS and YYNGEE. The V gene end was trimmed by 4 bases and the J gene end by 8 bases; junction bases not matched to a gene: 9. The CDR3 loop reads CASSSRTGEGEKLFF. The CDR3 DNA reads TGTGCCAGCAGCTCAAGGACAGGGGAGGGAGAAAAACTGTTTTTT.

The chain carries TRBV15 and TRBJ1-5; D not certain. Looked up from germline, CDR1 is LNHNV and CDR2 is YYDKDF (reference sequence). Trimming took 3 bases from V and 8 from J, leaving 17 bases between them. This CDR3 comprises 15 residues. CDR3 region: CATSSQDWSYEPQHF. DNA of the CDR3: TGTGCCACCAGCAGTCAGGACTGGAGTTATGAGCCCCAGCATTTT.

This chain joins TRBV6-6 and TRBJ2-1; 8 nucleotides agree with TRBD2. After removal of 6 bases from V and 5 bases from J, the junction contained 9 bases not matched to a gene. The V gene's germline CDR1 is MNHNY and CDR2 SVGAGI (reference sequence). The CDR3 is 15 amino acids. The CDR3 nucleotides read TGTGCCAGCAGGAGGGTGACTAGCGTTCACAATGAGCAGTTCTTC. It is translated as CASRRVTSVHNEQFF.

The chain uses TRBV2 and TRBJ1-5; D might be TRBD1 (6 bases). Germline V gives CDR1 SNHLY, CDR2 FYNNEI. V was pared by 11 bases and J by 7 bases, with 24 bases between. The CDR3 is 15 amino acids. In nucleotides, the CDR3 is TGTGCCCGCTGGGGTATTGGGGGCGGGGGGCAGCCCCAGCATTTT. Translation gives CARWGIGGGGQPQHF.

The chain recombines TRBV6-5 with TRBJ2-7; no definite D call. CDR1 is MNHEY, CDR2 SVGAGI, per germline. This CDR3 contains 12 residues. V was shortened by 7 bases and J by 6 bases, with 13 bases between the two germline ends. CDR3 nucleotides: TGTGCCAGCAACTATCCGGGTAGCGAGCAGTACTTC. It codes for CASNYPGSEQYF.

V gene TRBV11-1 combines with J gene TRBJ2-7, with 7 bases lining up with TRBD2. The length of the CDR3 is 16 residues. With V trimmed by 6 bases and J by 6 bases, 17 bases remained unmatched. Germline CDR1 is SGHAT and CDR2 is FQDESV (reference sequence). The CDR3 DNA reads TGTGCCAGCAGAGCCTATGACGGGAGGCCCCCTGCCGAGCAGTACTTC. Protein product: CASRAYDGRPPAEQYF.

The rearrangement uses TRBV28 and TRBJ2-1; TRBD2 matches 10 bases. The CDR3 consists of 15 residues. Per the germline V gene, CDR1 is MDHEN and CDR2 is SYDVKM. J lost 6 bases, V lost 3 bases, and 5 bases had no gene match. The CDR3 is CASSFSIAGGNEQFF. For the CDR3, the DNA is TGTGCCAGCAGTTTCAGTATAGCGGGAGGCAATGAGCAGTTCTTC. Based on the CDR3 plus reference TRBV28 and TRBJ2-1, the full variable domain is DVKVTQSSRYLVKRTGEKVFLECVQDMDHENMFWYRQDPGLGLRLIYFSYDVKMKEKGDIPEGYSVSREKKERFSLILESASTNQTSMYLCASSFSIAGGNEQFFGPGTRLTVL.

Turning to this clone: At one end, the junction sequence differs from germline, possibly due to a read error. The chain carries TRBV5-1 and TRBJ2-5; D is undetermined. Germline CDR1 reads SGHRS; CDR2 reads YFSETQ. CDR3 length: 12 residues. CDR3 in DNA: TGCGCCAGCACCTTGAATCGGGAGACCCAGTACTTC. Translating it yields CASTLNRETQYF.

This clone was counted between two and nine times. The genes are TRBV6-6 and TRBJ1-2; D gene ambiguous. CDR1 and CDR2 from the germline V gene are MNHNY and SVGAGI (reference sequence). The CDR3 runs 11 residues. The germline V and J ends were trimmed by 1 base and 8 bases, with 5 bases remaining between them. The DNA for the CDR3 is TGTGCCAGCAGTTACTTAGAAGGCTACACCTTC. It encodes CASSYLEGYTF.

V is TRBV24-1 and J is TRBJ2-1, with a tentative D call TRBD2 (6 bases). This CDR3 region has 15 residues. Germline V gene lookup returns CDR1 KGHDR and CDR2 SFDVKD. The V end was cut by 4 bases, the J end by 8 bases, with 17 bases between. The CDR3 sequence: CATSDPDWGGDEQFF. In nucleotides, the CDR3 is TGTGCCACCAGTGACCCAGACTGGGGCGGGGATGAGCAGTTCTTC.

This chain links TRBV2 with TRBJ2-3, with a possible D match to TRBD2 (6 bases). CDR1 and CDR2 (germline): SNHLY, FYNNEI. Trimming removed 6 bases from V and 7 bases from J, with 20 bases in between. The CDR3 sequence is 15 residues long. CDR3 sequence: CASSETGTAANTQYF. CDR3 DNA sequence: TGTGCCAGCAGCGAGACCGGGACTGCTGCTAATACGCAGTATTTT.

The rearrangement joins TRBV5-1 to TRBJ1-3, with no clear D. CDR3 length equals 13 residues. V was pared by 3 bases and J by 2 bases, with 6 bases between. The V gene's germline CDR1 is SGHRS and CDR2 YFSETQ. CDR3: CASSSRAGNTIYF. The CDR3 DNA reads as TGCGCCAGCAGCTCCCGAGCTGGAAACACCATATATTTT.

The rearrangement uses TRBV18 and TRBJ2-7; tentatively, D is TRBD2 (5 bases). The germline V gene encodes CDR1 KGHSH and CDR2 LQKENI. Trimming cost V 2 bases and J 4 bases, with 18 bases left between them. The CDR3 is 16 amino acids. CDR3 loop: CASSPLGPPGIYEQYF. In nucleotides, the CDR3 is TGTGCCAGCTCACCATTAGGGCCACCGGGAATTTACGAGCAGTACTTC.

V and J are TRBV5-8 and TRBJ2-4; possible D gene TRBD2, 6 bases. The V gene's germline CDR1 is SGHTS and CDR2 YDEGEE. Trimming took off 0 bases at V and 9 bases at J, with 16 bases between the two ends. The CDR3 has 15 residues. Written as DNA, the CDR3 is TGTGCCAGCAGCTTGGAGGCGGGACCCCCCGGCATTCAGTACTTC. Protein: CASSLEAGPPGIQYF.

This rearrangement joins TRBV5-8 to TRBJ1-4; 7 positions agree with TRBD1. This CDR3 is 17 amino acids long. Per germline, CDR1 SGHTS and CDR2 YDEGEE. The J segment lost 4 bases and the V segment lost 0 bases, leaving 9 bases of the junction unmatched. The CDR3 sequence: CASSLGVRGELNEKLFF. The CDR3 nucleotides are TGTGCCAGCAGCTTGGGAGTCAGGGGGGAACTTAATGAAAAACTGTTTTTT.

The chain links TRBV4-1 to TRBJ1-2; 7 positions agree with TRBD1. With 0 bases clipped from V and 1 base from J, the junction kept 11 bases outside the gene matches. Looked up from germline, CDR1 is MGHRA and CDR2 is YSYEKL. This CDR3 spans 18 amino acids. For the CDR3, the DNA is TGCGCCAGCAGCCAAGAAGGGATAGGACAGGTTAATAACTATGGCTACACCTTC. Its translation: CASSQEGIGQVNNYGYTF.

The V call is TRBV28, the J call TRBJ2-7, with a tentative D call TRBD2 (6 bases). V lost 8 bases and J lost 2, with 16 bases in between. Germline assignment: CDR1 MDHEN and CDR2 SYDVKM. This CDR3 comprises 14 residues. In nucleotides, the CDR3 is TGTGCCAGCCGAGTGGCGGGGACGCCCTACGAGCAGTACTTC. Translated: CASRVAGTPYEQYF. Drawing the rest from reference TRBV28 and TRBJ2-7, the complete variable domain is DVKVTQSSRYLVKRTGEKVFLECVQDMDHENMFWYRQDPGLGLRLIYFSYDVKMKEKGDIPEGYSVSREKKERFSLILESASTNQTSMYLCASRVAGTPYEQYFGPGTRLTVT.

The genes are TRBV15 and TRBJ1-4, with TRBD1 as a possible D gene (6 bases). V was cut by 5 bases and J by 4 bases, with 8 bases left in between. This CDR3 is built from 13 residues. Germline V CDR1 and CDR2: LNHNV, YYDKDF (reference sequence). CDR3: CATSGQLNEKLFF. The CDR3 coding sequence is TGTGCCACCAGCGGACAGCTTAATGAAAAACTGTTTTTT.

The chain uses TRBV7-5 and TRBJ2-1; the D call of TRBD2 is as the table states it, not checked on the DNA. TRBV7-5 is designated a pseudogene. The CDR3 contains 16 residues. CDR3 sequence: CVRSSSVRGRCNEQFF. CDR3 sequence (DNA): TGTGTCAGAAGCTCCAGCGTCCGCGGGAGATGCAATGAGCAGTTCTTC.

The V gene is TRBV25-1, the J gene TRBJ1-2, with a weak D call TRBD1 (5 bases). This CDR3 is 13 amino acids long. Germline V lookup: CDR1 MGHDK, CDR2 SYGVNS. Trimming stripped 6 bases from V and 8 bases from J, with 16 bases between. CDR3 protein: CASSLGARGGYTF. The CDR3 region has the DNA TGTGCCAGCAGCTTAGGGGCTCGAGGCGGCTACACCTTC.

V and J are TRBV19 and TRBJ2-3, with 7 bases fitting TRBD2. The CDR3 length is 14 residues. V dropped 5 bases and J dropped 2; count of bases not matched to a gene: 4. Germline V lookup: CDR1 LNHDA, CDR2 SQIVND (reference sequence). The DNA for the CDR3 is TGTGCCAGTAGTGCCGGGACTAACACAGATACGCAGTATTTT. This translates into CASSAGTNTDTQYF.

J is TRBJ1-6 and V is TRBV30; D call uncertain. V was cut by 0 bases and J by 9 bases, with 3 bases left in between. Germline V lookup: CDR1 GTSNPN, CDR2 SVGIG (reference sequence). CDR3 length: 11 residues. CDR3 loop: CAWSVSSPLHF. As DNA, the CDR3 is TGTGCCTGGAGTGTCTCTTCACCCCTCCACTTT.

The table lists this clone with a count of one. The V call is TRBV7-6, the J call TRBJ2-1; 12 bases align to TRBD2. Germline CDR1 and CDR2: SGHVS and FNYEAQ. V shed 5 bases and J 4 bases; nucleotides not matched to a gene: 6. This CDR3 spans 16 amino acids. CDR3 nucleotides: TGTGCCAGCAGCCCATTACTAGCGGGAGGTTACAATGAGCAGTTCTTC. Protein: CASSPLLAGGYNEQFF.

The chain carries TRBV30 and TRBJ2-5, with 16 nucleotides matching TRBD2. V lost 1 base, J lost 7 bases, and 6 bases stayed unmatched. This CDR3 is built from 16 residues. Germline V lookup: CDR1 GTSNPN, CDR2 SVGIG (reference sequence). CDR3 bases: TGTGCCTGGAGTGCCGGGACTAGCGGGGGGGAAGGGACCCAGTACTTC. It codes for CAWSAGTSGGEGTQYF.

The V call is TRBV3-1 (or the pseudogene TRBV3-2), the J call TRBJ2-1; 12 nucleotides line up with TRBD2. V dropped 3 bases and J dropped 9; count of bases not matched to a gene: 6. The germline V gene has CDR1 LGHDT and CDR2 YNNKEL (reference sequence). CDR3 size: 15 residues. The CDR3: CASSQTSGSMVEQFF. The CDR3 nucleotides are TGTGCCAGCAGCCAGACTAGCGGGAGTATGGTTGAGCAGTTCTTC.

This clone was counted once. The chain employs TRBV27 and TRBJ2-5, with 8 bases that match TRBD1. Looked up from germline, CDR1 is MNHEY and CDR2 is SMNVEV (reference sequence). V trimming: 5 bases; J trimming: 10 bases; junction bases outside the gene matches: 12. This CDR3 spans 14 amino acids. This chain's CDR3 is CASSQAQGAMGQYF. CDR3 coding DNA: TGTGCCAGCAGTCAGGCCCAGGGGGCGATGGGCCAGTACTTC.